The 2 T cell receptor beta chains presented below share a single source sample, sequenced in a study of T cell repertoires in cytomegalovirus infection. MiXCR was run by TCRdb on the reads, yielding one entry per CDR3 protein. The sample records over 25,000 distinct CDR3 sequences, approximately 18% being singletons. These receptors are not linked to any known antigen. The material was CD8+ T cells from cultured PBMCs, obtained from culture after CMV antigen stimulation. The receptors come from a human donor in good health (CMV status not recorded). Some clones in this sample may be carry-over from other donors' samples.

The chain recombines TRBV12-3 or TRBV12-4 with TRBJ2-2; D call uncertain. CDR3 length: 15 amino acids. Trimming pared 3 bases from V and 0 bases from J, leaving 8 bases between. As DNA, the CDR3 is TGTGCCAGCAGTTTGCACCAAACGAACACCGGGGAGCTGTTTTTT. Protein: CASSLHQTNTGELFF.

This clonotype showed up just a few times. This sequence joins TRBV4-2 and TRBJ2-7; the match to TRBD2 covers 11 bases. V gave up 3 bases and J gave up 6 bases; unmatched junction bases: 13. Per germline, CDR1 LGHNA and CDR2 YNFKEQ. The CDR3 is made up of 17 amino acids. CDR3 residues: CASSQKTLAGDVGEQYF. The CDR3 DNA follows: TGTGCCAGCAGCCAGAAGACACTAGCGGGAGATGTTGGCGAGCAGTACTTC.